The rows below give T cell receptor beta chains drawn from one sample of a study of Ad26.COV2.S vaccination and SARS-CoV-2 variants. Here immunoSEQ multiplex PCR was the method, and the copy in TCRdb shows in-frame clones only, minus some. This table holds roughly 450,000 clones, around 90% found once. Sample: peripheral blood, taken in a trial of Ad26.COV2.S vaccine versus placebo. The origin of the receptors is a person aged 18-60 years who received the Ad26.COV2.S COVID-19 vaccine or a placebo. Each CDR3 is given with its conserved first and last residue. D genes are given only for firm matches. Size is stated for part of the rows, as once, few or many counts, or as a class when the clone is expanded.

v_gene: TRBV4-3
d_gene: TRBD1
abundance: NA
j_gene: TRBJ2-7
CDR3aa: CASSQHFTGGTGTYEQYF
CDR3nt: TGCGCCAGCAGCCAACATTTCACCGGCGGGACAGGGACCTACGAGCAGTACTTC

v_gene: TRBV19
d_gene: TRBD1
abundance: NA
j_gene: TRBJ1-5
CDR3aa: CASSLSLQGQPQHF
CDR3nt: TGTGCCAGTAGCCTTTCCCTACAGGGGCAGCCCCAGCATTTT

v_gene: TRBV4-3
d_gene: TRBD2
abundance: NA
j_gene: TRBJ2-7
CDR3aa: CASSQDPSGLSYEQYF
CDR3nt: TGCGCCAGCAGCCAAGATCCTAGCGGGCTCTCCTACGAGCAGTACTTC

v_gene: TRBV5-1
d_gene: NA
abundance: NA
j_gene: TRBJ2-2
CDR3aa: CASSKLVTGQGGRTGELFF
CDR3nt: TGCGCCAGCAGTAAGCTTGTTACTGGGCAGGGGGGCAGGACCGGGGAGCTGTTTTTT

v_gene: TRBV29-1
d_gene: NA
abundance: NA
j_gene: TRBJ1-2
CDR3aa: CSVEEDSSYGYTF
CDR3nt: TGCAGCGTTGAAGAGGACAGTAGCTATGGCTACACCTTC

v_gene: TRBV3-1/TRBV3-2
d_gene: TRBD2
abundance: NA
j_gene: TRBJ2-3
CDR3aa: CASSKGLAGVKGTDTQYF
CDR3nt: TGTGCCAGCAGTAAGGGACTAGCGGGAGTTAAGGGCACAGATACGCAGTATTTT

v_gene: TRBV27
d_gene: TRBD1
abundance: NA
j_gene: TRBJ1-6
CDR3aa: CASTATGGISPLHF
CDR3nt: TGTGCCAGCACCGCGACAGGGGGTATTTCACCCCTCCACTTT

v_gene: TRBV6-2/TRBV6-3
d_gene: NA
abundance: NA
j_gene: TRBJ2-7
CDR3aa: CASSYVGDPAEQYF
CDR3nt: TGTGCCAGCAGTTACGTCGGTGATCCTGCCGAGCAGTACTTC

v_gene: TRBV7-3
d_gene: NA
abundance: NA
j_gene: TRBJ2-4
CDR3aa: CASSQTAGERRTKNIQYF
CDR3nt: TGTGCCAGCAGCCAGACGGCAGGGGAAAGGCGAACCAAAAACATTCAGTACTTC

v_gene: TRBV18
d_gene: TRBD1
abundance: NA
j_gene: TRBJ1-4
CDR3aa: CASSLYSGQGNEKLFF
CDR3nt: TGTGCCAGCTCACTTTATAGCGGACAGGGCAATGAAAAACTGTTTTTT

v_gene: TRBV24-1
d_gene: TRBD1
abundance: NA
j_gene: TRBJ2-2
CDR3aa: CATSDLTGVTGELFF
CDR3nt: TGTGCCACCAGTGACTTAACAGGGGTCACCGGGGAGCTGTTTTTT

v_gene: TRBV10-3
d_gene: TRBD2
abundance: NA
j_gene: TRBJ2-1
CDR3aa: CAISERALEGLAGSQFF
CDR3nt: TGTGCCATCAGTGAGAGAGCTTTAGAAGGACTAGCGGGATCTCAGTTCTTC

v_gene: TRBV2
d_gene: NA
abundance: NA
j_gene: TRBJ1-2
CDR3aa: CASSDQGISGYTF
CDR3nt: TGTGCCAGCAGTGACCAAGGCATTTCCGGCTACACCTTC

v_gene: TRBV7-9
d_gene: TRBD2
abundance: few
j_gene: TRBJ2-1
CDR3aa: CASSSGLAGYNEQFF
CDR3nt: TGTGCCAGCAGCTCGGGACTAGCGGGCTACAATGAGCAGTTCTTC

v_gene: TRBV7-3
d_gene: NA
abundance: NA
j_gene: TRBJ2-6
CDR3aa: CASSYSGANVLTF
CDR3nt: TGTGCCAGCAGCTACTCTGGGGCCAACGTCCTGACTTTC

v_gene: TRBV6-2/TRBV6-3
d_gene: NA
abundance: NA
j_gene: TRBJ2-7
CDR3aa: CASSPVRIPYEQYF
CDR3nt: TGTGCCAGCAGTCCGGTCAGGATCCCCTACGAGCAGTACTTC

v_gene: TRBV2
d_gene: NA
abundance: NA
j_gene: TRBJ1-4
CDR3aa: CASRDGTNEKLFF
CDR3nt: TGTGCCAGCAGGGACGGGACTAATGAAAAACTGTTTTTT

v_gene: TRBV7-9
d_gene: TRBD2
abundance: NA
j_gene: TRBJ2-5
CDR3aa: CASSHGTSGRDRETQYF
CDR3nt: TGTGCCAGCAGCCATGGGACTAGCGGGAGGGACCGGGAGACCCAGTACTTC

v_gene: TRBV28
d_gene: NA
abundance: NA
j_gene: TRBJ1-2
CDR3aa: CASSITGLANYGYTF
CDR3nt: TGTGCCAGCAGCATCACAGGGTTAGCCAACTATGGCTACACCTTC

v_gene: TRBV27
d_gene: NA
abundance: NA
j_gene: TRBJ2-1
CDR3aa: CASSAGGSSYNEQFF
CDR3nt: TGTGCCAGCAGTGCCGGGGGAAGCTCCTACAATGAGCAGTTCTTC

v_gene: TRBV28
d_gene: NA
abundance: NA
j_gene: TRBJ1-6
CDR3aa: CASSLNILGGAINSPLHF
CDR3nt: TGTGCCAGCAGTTTAAATATTTTAGGGGGAGCGATTAATTCACCCCTCCACTTT

v_gene: TRBV4-1
d_gene: NA
abundance: few
j_gene: TRBJ1-5
CDR3aa: CASSQETLNQPQHF
CDR3nt: TGCGCCAGCAGCCAAGAAACCCTTAATCAGCCCCAGCATTTT

v_gene: TRBV27
d_gene: NA
abundance: NA
j_gene: TRBJ2-7
CDR3aa: CASSPGSGRGIFEQYF
CDR3nt: TGTGCCAGCAGTCCCGGGAGTGGCAGGGGAATATTCGAGCAGTACTTC

v_gene: TRBV28
d_gene: NA
abundance: NA
j_gene: TRBJ2-4
CDR3aa: CASTPRTTQPNKNIQYF
CDR3nt: TGTGCCAGCACTCCTCGGACGACACAGCCTAACAAAAACATTCAGTACTTC

v_gene: TRBV5-5
d_gene: NA
abundance: NA
j_gene: TRBJ1-2
CDR3aa: CASSLDTPSYGYTF
CDR3nt: TGTGCCAGCAGCTTGGACACCCCGTCCTATGGCTACACCTTC

v_gene: TRBV10-1
d_gene: TRBD2
abundance: NA
j_gene: TRBJ2-2
CDR3aa: CASSYGTSDTGELFF
CDR3nt: TGCGCCAGCAGTTACGGGACTAGCGACACCGGGGAGCTGTTTTTT

v_gene: TRBV2
d_gene: NA
abundance: NA
j_gene: TRBJ2-5
CDR3aa: CASSVWQGGETQYF
CDR3nt: TGTGCCAGCAGTGTTTGGCAGGGCGGCGAGACCCAGTACTTC

v_gene: TRBV28
d_gene: NA
abundance: once
j_gene: TRBJ2-2
CDR3aa: CASSFGQTTGELFF
CDR3nt: TGTGCCAGCAGTTTCGGACAGACCACCGGGGAGCTGTTTTTT

v_gene: TRBV7-7
d_gene: TRBD2
abundance: NA
j_gene: TRBJ2-1
CDR3aa: CASSINGREDNEQFF
CDR3nt: TGTGCCAGCAGCATAAATGGGCGGGAGGACAATGAGCAGTTCTTC

v_gene: TRBV18
d_gene: NA
abundance: NA
j_gene: TRBJ2-1
CDR3aa: CASSPPSRDEQFF
CDR3nt: TGTGCCAGCTCACCACCCTCTAGGGATGAGCAGTTCTTC

v_gene: TRBV15
d_gene: TRBD1
abundance: NA
j_gene: TRBJ2-1
CDR3aa: CATSGRGTELFYEQFF
CDR3nt: TGTGCCACCAGCGGACGAGGGACAGAATTGTTTTATGAGCAGTTCTTC

v_gene: TRBV27
d_gene: NA
abundance: NA
j_gene: TRBJ2-1
CDR3aa: CASTPGHPVANEQFF
CDR3nt: TGTGCCAGCACCCCGGGGCATCCCGTGGCCAATGAGCAGTTCTTC

v_gene: TRBV14
d_gene: TRBD1
abundance: few
j_gene: TRBJ2-7
CDR3aa: CASSPRTGVGEQYF
CDR3nt: TGTGCCAGCAGCCCACGGACAGGGGTCGGCGAGCAGTACTTC

v_gene: TRBV7-2
d_gene: TRBD2
abundance: NA
j_gene: TRBJ2-3
CDR3aa: CASSLVQREARDTQYF
CDR3nt: TGTGCCAGCAGCTTAGTACAACGGGAGGCGAGGGATACGCAGTATTTT

v_gene: TRBV19
d_gene: NA
abundance: few
j_gene: TRBJ2-7
CDR3aa: CASSIGDSYEQYF
CDR3nt: TGTGCCAGTAGTATCGGGGACTCCTACGAGCAGTACTTC

v_gene: TRBV4-3
d_gene: NA
abundance: NA
j_gene: TRBJ2-1
CDR3aa: CASSQDSGDEQFF
CDR3nt: TGCGCCAGCAGCCAAGATTCGGGTGATGAGCAGTTCTTC

v_gene: TRBV7-8
d_gene: TRBD2
abundance: NA
j_gene: TRBJ2-2
CDR3aa: CASSAGTRVTGELFF
CDR3nt: TGTGCCAGCAGCGCGGGGACTAGGGTTACCGGGGAGCTGTTTTTT

v_gene: TRBV7-8
d_gene: NA
abundance: NA
j_gene: TRBJ1-1
CDR3aa: CASSLTVNTEAFF
CDR3nt: TGTGCCAGCAGCCTTACGGTAAACACTGAAGCTTTCTTT